A single sample is the source of the 30 T cell receptor beta chains below, sequenced in a study of low-dose radiotherapy and immunotherapy resistance in tumors. TRAV and TRBV primers primed cDNA for both TCRalpha and TCRbeta. Both a constant-region primer and a V-primer adapter served to amplify TCRs across roughly 22 PCR cycles. MiXCR, applied by TCRdb to the reads, yields one record per CDR3 protein. The table shows 5,000 to 7,500 distinct CDR3 sequences, with about four fifths occurring only once. The receptors here all came from a human donor with advanced metastatic prostate, ovarian, gallbladder or colorectal cancer (not recorded which). This table probably holds off-target reads from a library built for another chain.

The chain carries TRBV6-8 and TRBJ2-3; possibly TRBD1 for D (5 bases). Germline values: CDR1 MNHGY, CDR2 SAAAGT. V shed 6 bases and J shed 7 bases, with 17 bases lying between them. CDR3 length: 14 amino acids. The CDR3 bases are TGTGCCAGCAGGATCTCGATGGGGCCCCATACGCAGTATTTT. As protein: CASRISMGPHTQYF.

On this clonotype: The limits of the CDR3 on the DNA are not certain, so only TCRdb's listed CDR3 is given. This chain connects TRBV28 to TRBJ2-1; the table's TRBD2 call for D was not verified on the DNA. Inclusive of both ends, the CDR3 amounts to 13 amino acids. The V gene's germline CDR1 is MDHEN and CDR2 SYDVKM. The CDR3 spells CASSFVASGATVF.

This clonotype was picked up a small number of times. The chain employs TRBV4-3 and TRBJ1-2; maybe TRBD1 (5 bases). There are 14 residues in the CDR3. Trimming removed 0 bases at V and 4 bases at J, with 9 bases between. Germline V gene lookup returns CDR1 LGHNA and CDR2 YSLEER. CDR3 sequence reads: CASSQDSGTYGYTF. CDR3 coding DNA: TGCGCCAGCAGCCAAGATTCCGGGACCTATGGCTACACCTTC.

This chain uses TRBV5-1 with TRBJ1-5, with a possible D match to TRBD1 (5 bases). The CDR3 spans 14 residues. V was cut by 0 bases and J by 4 bases, with 8 bases left in between. From germline, CDR1 is SGHRS and CDR2 YFSETQ. The CDR3 sequence is CASSLEGSNQPQHF. The CDR3 nucleotides read TGCGCCAGCAGCTTGGAGGGGTCTAATCAGCCCCAGCATTTT.

This chain links TRBV19 with TRBJ2-3; D is possibly TRBD1 or TRBD2 (6 bases each). From germline, CDR1 is LNHDA and CDR2 SQIVND (reference sequence). V was cut by 5 bases and J by 2 bases, with 23 bases left in between. The CDR3 is 18 amino acids. This CDR3 is CASSPLYYRGRDTDTQYF. CDR3 DNA: TGTGCCAGTAGTCCTCTGTACTACCGGGGGCGGGACACAGATACGCAGTATTTT.

This rearrangement joins TRBV3-1 to TRBJ1-2; D might be TRBD1 (6 bases). Trimming pared 0 bases from V and 0 bases from J, leaving 11 bases between. Germline CDR1 is LGHDT and CDR2 is YNNKEL (reference sequence). This CDR3 has 16 amino acids. CDR3 sequence reads: CASSQDIRTANYGYTF. In DNA, the CDR3 is TGTGCCAGCAGCCAAGATATCCGGACAGCTAACTATGGCTACACCTTC.

The rearrangement joins TRBV5-1 to TRBJ2-7, with 7 bases aligning to TRBD2. In germline, CDR1 is SGHRS, CDR2 YFSETQ. CDR3 size: 14 residues. The ends lost 2 bases at V and 3 bases at J; junction bases unmatched: 5. This CDR3 reads CASSFSGGNYEQYF. The CDR3 DNA reads as TGCGCCAGCAGCTTCTCGGGGGGAAACTACGAGCAGTACTTC.

The rearrangement joins TRBV12-3 or TRBV12-4 to TRBJ2-5; D is undetermined. The V end lost 5 bases, the J end lost 5 bases, and 18 bases lay between the germline ends. The CDR3 totals 15 residues. Here the CDR3 DNA reads TGTGCCAGCAGTCCTGACACGGGTGGTTGGGAGACCCAGTACTTC. This translates into CASSPDTGGWETQYF.

The V call is TRBV11-2, the J call TRBJ2-1, with 15 bases aligning to TRBD2. J was trimmed by 7 bases and V by 5 bases; bases with no gene match: 9. CDR3 length: 17 amino acids. Germline V lookup: CDR1 SGHAT, CDR2 FQNNGV. The CDR3: CASSRRTSGRAGNEQFF. In nucleotides, the CDR3 is TGTGCCAGCAGCCGACGGACTAGCGGGAGGGCCGGGAATGAGCAGTTCTTC.

This clonotype was detected a few times. The rearrangement uses TRBV29-1 and TRBJ2-7, with D perhaps TRBD1 (5 bases). This CDR3 is 13 amino acids long. Trimming took off 4 bases at V and 2 bases at J, with 12 bases between the two ends. The V gene's germline CDR1 is SQVTM and CDR2 ANQGSEA. The DNA for the CDR3 is TGCAGCGTTGTAAGGGGAAATACCTACGAGCAGTACTTC. As protein: CSVVRGNTYEQYF.

The genes are TRBV7-2 and TRBJ1-1; D gene unclear. CDR3 size: 15 residues. Germline CDR1 SGHTA, CDR2 FQGNSA. Deletions cut 5 bases from V and 1 base from J, with 14 bases between. CDR3 DNA: TGTGCCAGCAGCCCCTTAGGCAGCAGGAACACTGAAGCTTTCTTT. It codes for CASSPLGSRNTEAFF. Based on the CDR3 plus reference TRBV7-2 and TRBJ1-1, the full variable domain is GAGVSQSPSNKVTEKGKDVELRCDPISGHTALYWYRQSLGQGLEFLIYFQGNSAPDKSGLPSDRFSAERTGGSVSTLTIQRTQQEDSAVYLCASSPLGSRNTEAFFGQGTRLTVV.

This chain joins TRBV6-6 and TRBJ1-2; D not certain. The CDR3 spans 16 residues. Germline CDR1 reads MNHNY; CDR2 reads SVGAGI (reference sequence). Trimming stripped 5 bases from V and 0 bases from J, with 16 bases between. The CDR3, as DNA: TGTGCCAGCAGTGAACTGGGCCGACTGACTAACTATGGCTACACCTTC. This gives the protein CASSELGRLTNYGYTF.

The gene calls are TRBV19 and TRBJ2-5, with D perhaps assigned TRBD1 or TRBD2 (5 bases each). Trimming removed 5 bases at V and 5 bases at J, with 15 bases between. The CDR3 consists of 14 residues. CDR1 LNHDA and CDR2 SQIVND come from the germline V gene (reference sequence). Here the CDR3 DNA reads TGTGCCAGTAGTGCAACGAGGGGCGGGGAGACCCAGTACTTC. Protein sequence: CASSATRGGETQYF. The whole variable domain, filled in from reference TRBV19 and TRBJ2-5, reads DGGITQSPKYLFRKEGQNVTLSCEQNLNHDAMYWYRQDPGQGLRLIYYSQIVNDFQKGDIAEGYSVSREKKESFPLTVTSAQKNPTAFYLCASSATRGGETQYFGPGTRLLVL.

This chain connects TRBV12-3 or TRBV12-4 to TRBJ1-1, with TRBD1 as a possible D gene (5 bases). V was clipped by 5 bases and J by 0 bases, with 22 bases between them. The CDR3 sequence is 18 residues long. The CDR3 nucleotides read TGTGCCAGCAGTCACCCGACAGACAGCGGCCCCCTGAACACTGAAGCTTTCTTT. As protein: CASSHPTDSGPLNTEAFF.

The chain couples TRBV20-1 to TRBJ2-7, with D tentatively TRBD1 (5 bases). The germline V and J ends were trimmed by 0 bases and 3 bases, with 9 bases remaining between them. Germline-derived CDR1 and CDR2 are DFQATT and SNEGSKA (reference sequence). The CDR3 is 13 amino acids. The CDR3 DNA reads TGCAGTGCTAGAGAGACAGTTGACTACGAGCAGTACTTC. Its translation: CSARETVDYEQYF.

The chain recombines TRBV4-1 with TRBJ2-3, with 8 bases matching TRBD1. Germline lookup yields CDR1 MGHRA and CDR2 YSYEKL. Unmatched junction bases numbered 7, after V lost 2 bases and J lost 0 bases. The CDR3 spans 17 residues. CDR3 sequence (DNA): TGCGCCAGCAGCCAAAATACCGACAGGGGTAGCACAGATACGCAGTATTTT. It specifies CASSQNTDRGSTDTQYF.

This chain connects TRBV29-1 to TRBJ1-1, with 10 bases aligning to TRBD1. Germline V gene sequence: CDR1 SQVTM, CDR2 ANQGSEA. With 6 bases clipped from V and 6 bases from J, the junction kept 7 bases outside the gene matches. This CDR3 spans 13 amino acids. CDR3 nucleotides: TGCAGCGTGGGGACAGGGGTTAGGGCTGAAGCTTTCTTT. Translating gives CSVGTGVRAEAFF.

This CDR3 is CASSLGEWEQFF. The CDR3 DNA sequence: TGTGCCAGCAGCCTCGGGGAATGGGAGCAGTTCTTC. V is TRBV28 and J is TRBJ2-1, with D possibly being TRBD2 (5 bases). There are 12 residues in the CDR3. Germline CDR1 MDHEN, CDR2 SYDVKM. Deletions cut 6 bases from V and 10 bases from J, with 13 bases between.

The V call is TRBV5-4, the J call TRBJ1-2; D not certain. Germline CDR1 SGHNT, CDR2 YYREEE (reference sequence). The CDR3 runs 14 residues. The V end lost 3 bases, the J end lost 8 bases, and 17 bases lay between the germline ends. CDR3 DNA: TGTGCCAGCAGCTCGGCTGGGAGGGATGGCGGCTACACCTTC. This codes for CASSSAGRDGGYTF.

The chain is built from TRBV12-3 or TRBV12-4 and TRBJ2-7; 7 nucleotides agree with TRBD2. Losses at the gene ends were 6 bases for V and 4 bases for J; bases not matched to a gene: 6. This CDR3 spans 13 amino acids. CDR3 region: CASSSGDLYEQYF. CDR3 nucleotide sequence: TGTGCCAGCAGCAGCGGGGACCTATACGAGCAGTACTTC.

The V gene is TRBV4-1, the J gene TRBJ1-5; D remains ambiguous. Germline CDR1 is MGHRA and CDR2 is YSYEKL. V was cut by 0 bases and J by 0 bases, with 6 bases left in between. The CDR3 has 15 residues. The CDR3 sequence: CASSQDAASNQPQHF. The CDR3 DNA sequence: TGCGCCAGCAGCCAAGACGCAGCTAGCAATCAGCCCCAGCATTTT.

The chain has TRBV6-1 and TRBJ2-1; D remains ambiguous. The length of the CDR3 is 13 residues. Germline V gene lookup returns CDR1 MNHNS and CDR2 SASEGT. Trimming pared 4 bases from V and 10 bases from J, leaving 14 bases between. The DNA of the CDR3 is TGTGCCAGCAGTGTATCCCAGCTATTCGAGCAGTTCTTC. This codes for CASSVSQLFEQFF.

This chain links TRBV29-1 with TRBJ1-4, with a tentative D call TRBD1 (6 bases). The germline CDR1 and CDR2 sequences are SQVTM and ANQGSEA. CDR3 length: 17 residues. V shed 0 bases and J shed 3 bases, with 17 bases lying between them. The CDR3 coding sequence is TGCAGCGTTGAAGACGAGAGTTTAGCAGGGGCTAATGAAAAACTGTTTTTT. This codes for CSVEDESLAGANEKLFF.

The rearrangement joins TRBV6-8 to TRBJ2-7; the D is unclear. The CDR3 runs 14 residues. V was shortened by 5 bases and J by 0 bases, with 11 bases between the two germline ends. CDR1 and CDR2 (germline): MNHGY, SAAAGT. The CDR3, as DNA: TGTGCCAGCAGTATAGGGCGAAGCTCCTACGAGCAGTACTTC. Encoded protein: CASSIGRSSYEQYF.

The V call is TRBV19, the J call TRBJ2-1, with D uncertain. Germline CDR1 is LNHDA and CDR2 is SQIVND (reference sequence). The CDR3 length is 13 residues. Trimming shortened V by 5 bases and J by 1 base, and 6 bases separated the two germline ends. In DNA form, the CDR3 reads TGTGCCAGTAGTCCCGCATCCTACAATGAGCAGTTCTTC. Translation: CASSPASYNEQFF. Full variable domain (remainder filled in from reference TRBV19 and TRBJ2-1): DGGITQSPKYLFRKEGQNVTLSCEQNLNHDAMYWYRQDPGQGLRLIYYSQIVNDFQKGDIAEGYSVSREKKESFPLTVTSAQKNPTAFYLCASSPASYNEQFFGPGTRLTVL.

The chain carries TRBV7-9 and TRBJ2-5; D is undetermined. Per germline, CDR1 SEHNR and CDR2 FQNEAQ (reference sequence). This CDR3 is 14 amino acids long. Trimming cost V 5 bases and J 0 bases, with 10 bases left between them. The CDR3 bases are TGTGCCAGCAGCAGCCTTGGGCACCAAGAGACCCAGTACTTC. Its protein product is CASSSLGHQETQYF.

The chain combines TRBV7-9 with TRBJ2-5; 7 nucleotides align to TRBD2. Trimming at V came to 4 bases and at J to 4 bases, leaving 15 bases not matched to a gene. Germline CDR1 reads SEHNR; CDR2 reads FQNEAQ (reference sequence). This CDR3 is built from 17 residues. The CDR3 sequence: CASSYLRESLRTETQYF. The CDR3 nucleotides read TGTGCCAGCAGCTATTTGCGGGAGAGTTTAAGGACAGAGACCCAGTACTTC.

The gene calls are TRBV29-1 and TRBJ2-7, with D perhaps matching TRBD1 (5 bases). The CDR3 totals 12 residues. V dropped 6 bases and J dropped 2 bases, with 11 bases sitting between them. The germline gives CDR1 SQVTM, CDR2 ANQGSEA. In DNA form, the CDR3 reads TGCAGCGTCCGACAGAGTACCTACGAGCAGTACTTC. Protein: CSVRQSTYEQYF.

CDR3 bases: TGCAGTGCTAGAGATCGTGTCCGCTACAATGAGCAGTTCTTC. Protein sequence: CSARDRVRYNEQFF. The rearrangement links TRBV20-1 to TRBJ2-1; D gene unclear. This CDR3 spans 14 amino acids. V was trimmed by 0 bases and J by 3 bases, leaving 9 bases between them. Germline V lookup: CDR1 DFQATT, CDR2 SNEGSKA (reference sequence).

The V gene is TRBV14, the J gene TRBJ2-1; 10 nucleotides agree with TRBD1. V was clipped by 2 bases and J by 6 bases; unmatched bases: 4. The CDR3 is 15 amino acids. Germline CDR1 SGHDN, CDR2 FVKESK. This chain's CDR3 is CASSQPRTGGNEQFF. CDR3 in DNA: TGTGCCAGCAGCCAACCTAGGACAGGGGGCAATGAGCAGTTCTTC. Drawing the rest from reference TRBV14 and TRBJ2-1, the complete variable domain is EAGVTQFPSHSVIEKGQTVTLRCDPISGHDNLYWYRRVMGKEIKFLLHFVKESKQDESGMPNNRFLAERTGGTYSTLKVQPAELEDSGVYFCASSQPRTGGNEQFFGPGTRLTVL.